Only a few counts were recorded for the clone carrying this TCR beta chain. Its target is not known. Expressed TCRB transcripts were sequenced after all isolated RNA was converted to cDNA. The method was immunoSEQ multiplex PCR; TCRdb's version includes in-frame clones alone and lacks a portion of them. The table has hundreds of thousands of clones, over 13% seen once; the top ten hold 0.035% to 0.04%. Germline CDR1 SEHNR, CDR2 FQNEAQ (reference sequence). This CDR3 region has 16 residues. Between the trimmed V and J ends, which lost 5 bases and 2 bases, there was a span of 16 bases. These data belong to a study of beta chain features in type 1 diabetes. The study's findings and limits: TCRB CDR3s were moderately but significantly shorter in Type 1 diabetes patients in all four CD4+ subsets.

The specimen was naive CD4+ T cells from blood. This chain uses TRBV7-9 with TRBJ1-5; D is perhaps TRBD1 (5 bases). This receptor was taken from a man aged 18 to 35 with type 1 diabetes. The CDR3 here is CASSPSGGPRNQPQHF. The CDR3 bases are TGTGCCAGCAGCCCCTCGGGGGGACCCCGCAATCAGCCCCAGCATTTT.